This TCR beta chain was identified in a study of OX40 agonist ivuxolimab in advanced cancers. Study at large: While on treatment, patients had intravenous ivuxolimab at 0.01 to 10 mg/kg every 2 weeks. The dose-escalation cohort was about 86% male, with a mean age of 60 years, ranging roughly 23 to 90. Under the entry rules, prior anti-PD-1, anti-PD-L1 or anti-CTLA-4 therapy was allowed, and about 38% had some.

As for this clone: Its antigen is undetermined.

Assay: immunoSEQ multiplex PCR; the TCRdb copy retains only in-frame clones and omits some. The sample has 24,000 or so clones, roughly 80% seen once; the top ten hold roughly 13%. Overall study findings and caveats: At 0.1 to 3.0 mg/kg and by week 6, CD4+ and CD8+ T cells in the blood had expanded clonally.

This CDR3 is 16 amino acids long. V was shortened by 2 bases and J by 4 bases, with 15 bases between the two germline ends. Germline V gives CDR1 MNHNY, CDR2 SVGAGI (reference sequence). This TCR derives from an adult with an advanced solid tumor such as melanoma, head and neck, liver or kidney cancer. The source material was CD4+ or CD8+ T cells sorted from blood, sampled in a trial of the OX40 agonist ivuxolimab. This chain uses TRBV6-6 with TRBJ2-1; D might be TRBD1 or TRBD2, each matching 5 bases. The CDR3 DNA reads as TGTGCCAGCAGTTACGGAGGCGACAGTAGATACAATGAGCAGTTCTTC. Its translation is CASSYGGDSRYNEQFF.